This is a list of T cell receptor beta chains from one sample in a study of control samples from healthy donors and cancer patients. Sequenced by immunoSEQ multiplex PCR; TCRdb stores in-frame clones only, minus some. The repertoire includes around 250,000 clones, around 80% of them detected once, and approximately 12% sits in the top ten. What was sequenced was PBMCs. All receptors derive from a woman aged 55-69 years with lung cancer. Both conserved end residues are part of each CDR3. Fields, in order: V gene, J gene, clone size, D gene, CDR3 DNA, CDR3 protein. The D gene is left open where the match is weak. Clone size is shown for a subset of rows, as once, few, many or a class of expanded clone.

v_call: TRBV10-2; j_call: TRBJ1-2; clone_size: NA; d_call: TRBD1; cdr3_nt: TGCGCCAGCAGTGGGCCGGGACAGGGAATGGATGGCTACACCTTC; cdr3_aa: CASSGPGQGMDGYTF
v_call: TRBV10-1; j_call: TRBJ2-1; clone_size: NA; d_call: TRBD2; cdr3_nt: TGCGCCAGCAGTGAAGGCAGCGGGAGGAATGAGCAGTTCTTC; cdr3_aa: CASSEGSGRNEQFF
v_call: TRBV19; j_call: TRBJ1-1; clone_size: NA; d_call: NA; cdr3_nt: TGTGCCAGTAGAGACAGGCACACTGAAGCTTTCTTT; cdr3_aa: CASRDRHTEAFF
v_call: TRBV5-1; j_call: TRBJ2-7; clone_size: NA; d_call: NA; cdr3_nt: TGCGCCAGCAAAGAACAGGGAGAGTCCTACGAGCAGTACTTC; cdr3_aa: CASKEQGESYEQYF
v_call: TRBV5-5; j_call: TRBJ1-5; clone_size: NA; d_call: NA; cdr3_nt: TGTGCCAGCAGCTTGGGGCCCCACGCCAGCAATCAGCCCCAGCATTTT; cdr3_aa: CASSLGPHASNQPQHF
v_call: TRBV14; j_call: TRBJ2-6; clone_size: NA; d_call: NA; cdr3_nt: TGTGCCAGCAGCAACCCTGAAGGGGGCTCTGGGGCCAACGTCCTGACTTTC; cdr3_aa: CASSNPEGGSGANVLTF
v_call: TRBV2; j_call: TRBJ2-1; clone_size: NA; d_call: TRBD1; cdr3_nt: TGTGCCAGCAGGGCCGACAGGGACTACAATGAGCAGTTCTTC; cdr3_aa: CASRADRDYNEQFF
v_call: TRBV4-1; j_call: TRBJ2-5; clone_size: NA; d_call: NA; cdr3_nt: TGCGCCAGCAGCCAAGGGGCCCCTCAAGAGACCCAGTACTTC; cdr3_aa: CASSQGAPQETQYF
v_call: TRBV30; j_call: TRBJ1-1; clone_size: NA; d_call: NA; cdr3_nt: TGTGCCTGGAGGATGCAGCACACTGAAGCTTTCTTT; cdr3_aa: CAWRMQHTEAFF
v_call: TRBV10-1; j_call: TRBJ2-7; clone_size: NA; d_call: NA; cdr3_nt: TGCGCCAGCAGTGATTCGGTTTACTCCTACGAGCAGTACTTC; cdr3_aa: CASSDSVYSYEQYF
v_call: TRBV30; j_call: TRBJ2-5; clone_size: NA; d_call: NA; cdr3_nt: TGTGCCTGGAGCTCTGGAGGAGCGCAAGAGACCCAGTACTTC; cdr3_aa: CAWSSGGAQETQYF
v_call: TRBV5-1; j_call: TRBJ2-3; clone_size: once; d_call: TRBD2; cdr3_nt: TGCGCCAGCAGCTTGGGGACTAGCGGGGGGCCTAGCACAGATACGCAGTATTTT; cdr3_aa: CASSLGTSGGPSTDTQYF
v_call: TRBV19; j_call: TRBJ2-3; clone_size: NA; d_call: TRBD1; cdr3_nt: TGTGCCAGTAGTATAGATCAGGGGGACAGAGATACGCAGTATTTT; cdr3_aa: CASSIDQGDRDTQYF
v_call: TRBV6-2/TRBV6-3; j_call: TRBJ1-5; clone_size: NA; d_call: NA; cdr3_nt: TGTGCCAGCAGTTACTCCCGGGGGGCAGGGCAGCCCCAGCATTTT; cdr3_aa: CASSYSRGAGQPQHF
v_call: TRBV9; j_call: TRBJ2-1; clone_size: once; d_call: TRBD2; cdr3_nt: TGTGCCAGCAGCGTAGCGGGAGGGGTCTACAATGAGCAGTTCTTC; cdr3_aa: CASSVAGGVYNEQFF
v_call: TRBV5-1; j_call: TRBJ1-6; clone_size: NA; d_call: NA; cdr3_nt: TGCGCCAGCAGCTTGGAGCTGAATTCACCCCTCCACTTT; cdr3_aa: CASSLELNSPLHF
v_call: TRBV3-1/TRBV3-2; j_call: TRBJ2-3; clone_size: NA; d_call: NA; cdr3_nt: TGTGCCAGCAGCCAAGTTCGTAATACGCAGTATTTT; cdr3_aa: CASSQVRNTQYF
v_call: TRBV6-5; j_call: TRBJ1-2; clone_size: NA; d_call: TRBD1; cdr3_nt: TGTGCCAGCAGAGTTACAGGGGGGGGCTACACCTTC; cdr3_aa: CASRVTGGGYTF
v_call: TRBV30; j_call: TRBJ1-2; clone_size: once; d_call: NA; cdr3_nt: TGTGCCTGGAGTCTTATCGGGCTCCCGAACTATGGCTACACCTTC; cdr3_aa: CAWSLIGLPNYGYTF
v_call: TRBV2; j_call: TRBJ2-3; clone_size: NA; d_call: NA; cdr3_nt: TGTGCCAGCAGTGAAGAACAGCCCGCGACAGATACGCAGTATTTT; cdr3_aa: CASSEEQPATDTQYF
v_call: TRBV5-1; j_call: TRBJ2-3; clone_size: NA; d_call: NA; cdr3_nt: TGCGCCAGCAGCCCAATTGGGGGAACTAGCACAGATACGCAGTATTTT; cdr3_aa: CASSPIGGTSTDTQYF
v_call: TRBV18; j_call: TRBJ1-2; clone_size: NA; d_call: TRBD1; cdr3_nt: TGTGCCAGCTCGGCCGGGACAGGGAATTATGGCTACATCTTC; cdr3_aa: CASSAGTGNYGYIF
v_call: TRBV2; j_call: TRBJ2-5; clone_size: once; d_call: NA; cdr3_nt: TGTGCCAGCAGTTTACCAGGGATCCAAGAGACCCAGTACTTC; cdr3_aa: CASSLPGIQETQYF
v_call: TRBV29-1; j_call: TRBJ1-1; clone_size: NA; d_call: NA; cdr3_nt: TGCAGCGTTGAATACCAGAGGGGAGTGGAAGCTTTCTTT; cdr3_aa: CSVEYQRGVEAFF
v_call: TRBV10-3; j_call: TRBJ2-7; clone_size: NA; d_call: TRBD2; cdr3_nt: TGTGCCATCAGCGCCGGGGTCGGGAGGAGCTCCTACGAGCAGTACTTC; cdr3_aa: CAISAGVGRSSYEQYF
v_call: TRBV2; j_call: TRBJ2-2; clone_size: NA; d_call: NA; cdr3_nt: TGTGCCAGCAGAAGGTTCCCCGGGGAGCTGTTTTTT; cdr3_aa: CASRRFPGELFF
v_call: TRBV12-5; j_call: TRBJ1-6; clone_size: NA; d_call: NA; cdr3_nt: TGTGCTAGTGGTTTGAGGGCAAGTAGCTCCTATAATTCACCCCTCCACTTT; cdr3_aa: CASGLRASSSYNSPLHF
v_call: TRBV19; j_call: TRBJ1-5; clone_size: NA; d_call: NA; cdr3_nt: TGTGCCAGTAGTACCACCCTAAGGAGCAATCAGCCCCAGCATTTT; cdr3_aa: CASSTTLRSNQPQHF
v_call: TRBV7-2; j_call: TRBJ1-4; clone_size: NA; d_call: NA; cdr3_nt: TGTGCCAGCAGCTTATATGGGCAGACAGGAGCTAATGAAAAACTGTTTTTT; cdr3_aa: CASSLYGQTGANEKLFF